The T cell receptor beta chain described here comes from a study of blood T cell repertoires in COVID-19. Study-level information: Acute and convalescent COVID-19 samples came from the United States, Italy and Spain. The analysed material was cDNA or gDNA that came from T cells, B-cell-depleted T cells, or PBMCs.

Trimming removed 5 bases from V and 6 bases from J, with 7 bases in between. The CDR3 consists of 12 residues. Germline CDR1 is MNHNY and CDR2 is SVGAGI (reference sequence). Seattle enrolled patients during active infection and tracked them longitudinally. As processed by the authors: Cell counts per sample came from amplifying reference gene primers. This table comes from immunoSEQ multiplex PCR, and its TCRdb copy is limited to in-frame clones, with some not included. The V and J calls and the clone size are those of that table, but D and trimming were determined from the DNA. The data show tens of thousands of clones, with roughly 90% seen just once and roughly 3.7% held by the top ten.

This rearrangement joins TRBV6-6 to TRBJ2-2; a weak D match, TRBD1 (6 bases). This receptor was obtained from a man aged 35-49 years with COVID-19, enrolled during active disease. Sequencing input: peripheral blood. CDR3 DNA: TGTGCCAGCAGTGCAGGGGCCGGGGAGCTGTTTTTT. This translates into CASSAGAGELFF.